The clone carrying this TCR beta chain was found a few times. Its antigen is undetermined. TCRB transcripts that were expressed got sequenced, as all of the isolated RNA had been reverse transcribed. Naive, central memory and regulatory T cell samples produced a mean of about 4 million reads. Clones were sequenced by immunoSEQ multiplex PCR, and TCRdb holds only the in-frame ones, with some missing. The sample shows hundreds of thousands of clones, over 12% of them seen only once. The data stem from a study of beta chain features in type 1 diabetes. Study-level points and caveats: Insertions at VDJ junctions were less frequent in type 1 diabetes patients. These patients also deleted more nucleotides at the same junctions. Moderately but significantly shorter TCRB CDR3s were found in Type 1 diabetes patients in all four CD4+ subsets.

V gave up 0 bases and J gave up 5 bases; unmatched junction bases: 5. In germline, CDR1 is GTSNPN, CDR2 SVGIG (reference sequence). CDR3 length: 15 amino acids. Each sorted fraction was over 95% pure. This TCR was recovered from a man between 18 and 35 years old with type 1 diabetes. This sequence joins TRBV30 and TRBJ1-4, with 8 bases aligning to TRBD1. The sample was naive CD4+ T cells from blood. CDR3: CAWSVVQGANEKLFF. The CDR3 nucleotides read TGTGCCTGGAGTGTAGTGCAGGGGGCCAATGAAAAACTGTTTTTT.